The following is a T cell receptor (beta chain) sequence with its context. This clonotype occurred many times. There is no known antigen for this receptor. Base qualities are missing; no much larger clone stands one base away. The CDR3 holds 13 amino acids from the cysteine to the phenylalanine. The only DNA kept is the CDR3, 39 bases in frame from the first base. The germline V gene (reference sequence) sets CDR1 to SEHNR and CDR2 to FQNEAQ. The germline ends are 11 bases apart after V is trimmed by 5 bases and J by 3 bases. Library method: 5' RACE. Sequencing took place on a NextSeq 500. The TCR library protocol attached unique molecular identifiers to individual cDNA molecules to correct for sequencing error and PCR bias. Both TCR alpha and beta chains were sequenced, and tight co-correlation was observed between alpha and beta sequence abundances in each sample. Regarding the original processing steps: V gene, J gene and CDR3 annotation of TCR sequences was performed with Decombinator V4. Expanded TCRs were defined as changing significantly between any two time points under a Poisson model with p below 0.0001. TCR abundances were normalised to the total number of TCRs sequenced per sample and were expressed as counts per million. TRAV1-2 paired with TRAJ12, TRAJ20 or TRAJ33 defined MAIT TCRs, while TRAV10 paired with TRAJ18 defined iNKT TCRs. VDJdb, accessed 1 November 2021, was searched for CMV, EBV and SARS-CoV-2 annotated TCRs, excluding TCRs annotated for multiple antigens. The public reads were reprocessed in TCRdb via fastp at Q25 and MiXCR, keeping in-frame beta chains. Each CDR3 protein gets just one entry, which takes the most common genes and DNA from the rows behind it. The V and J calls were determined by TCRdb, not by the authors. Here the sample has 70,000 or so distinct CDR3 sequences; approximately 12% occur a single time. Roughly 1.2% of the sample is taken by the ten largest.

This sample is part of a study of early T cells in non-severe SARS-CoV-2 infection (dated by TCRdb to about 2021). In terms of the full investigation: Because TCR sequencing was done on bulk RNA from unsorted whole blood, the alpha and beta chains could not be paired. The study at large found these results: Matching against VDJdb was skewed toward anti-spike CD8 responses, likely underestimated virus-specific expansions, and missed private and CD4 specificities.

This was a case-control study nested in a cohort of healthcare workers in London, UK, who had nasopharyngeal swab PCR tests and blood samples taken every week. Healthcare workers were enrolled in the week of the UK lockdown, from 23 to 31 March 2020, and were followed every week for up to about 15 weeks. Sample: whole blood. The receptor was derived from an adult who was a healthcare worker with PCR-confirmed SARS-CoV-2 infection or an uninfected control (not recorded which). Here the chain combines TRBV7-9 and TRBJ2-7, with no D gene named confidently. Here is the DNA: TGTGCCAGCAGCCATCCACAACGCTACGAGCAGTACTTC. This encodes CASSHPQRYEQYF.